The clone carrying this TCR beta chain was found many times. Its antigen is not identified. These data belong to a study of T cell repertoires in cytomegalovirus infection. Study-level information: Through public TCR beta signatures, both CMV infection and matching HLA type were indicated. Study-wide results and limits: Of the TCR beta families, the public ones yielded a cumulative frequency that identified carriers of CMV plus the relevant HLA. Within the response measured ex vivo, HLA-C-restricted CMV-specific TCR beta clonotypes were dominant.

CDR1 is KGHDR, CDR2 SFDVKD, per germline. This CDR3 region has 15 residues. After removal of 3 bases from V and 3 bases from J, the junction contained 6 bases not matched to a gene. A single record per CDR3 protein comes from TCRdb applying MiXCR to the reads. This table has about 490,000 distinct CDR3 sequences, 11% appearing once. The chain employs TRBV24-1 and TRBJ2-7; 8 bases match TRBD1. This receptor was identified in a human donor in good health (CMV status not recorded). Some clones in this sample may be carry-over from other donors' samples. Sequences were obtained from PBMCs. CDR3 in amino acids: CATSDPGTGIYEQYF. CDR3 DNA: TGTGCCACCAGTGATCCCGGGACAGGTATCTACGAGCAGTACTTC.